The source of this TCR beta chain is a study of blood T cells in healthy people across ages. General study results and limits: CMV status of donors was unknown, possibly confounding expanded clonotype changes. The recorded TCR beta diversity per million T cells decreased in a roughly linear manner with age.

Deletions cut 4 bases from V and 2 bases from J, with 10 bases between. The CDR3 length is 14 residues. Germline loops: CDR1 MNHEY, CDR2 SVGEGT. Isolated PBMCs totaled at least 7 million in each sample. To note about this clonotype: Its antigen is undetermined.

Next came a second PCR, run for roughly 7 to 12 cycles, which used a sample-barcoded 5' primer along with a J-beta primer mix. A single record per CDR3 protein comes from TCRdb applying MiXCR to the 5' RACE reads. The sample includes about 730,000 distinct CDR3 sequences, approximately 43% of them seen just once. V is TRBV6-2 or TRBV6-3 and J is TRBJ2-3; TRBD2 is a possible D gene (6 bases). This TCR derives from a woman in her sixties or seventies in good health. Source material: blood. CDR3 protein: CASSLRTNTDTQYF. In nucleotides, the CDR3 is TGTGCCAGCAGTTTGAGGACTAACACAGATACGCAGTATTTT.